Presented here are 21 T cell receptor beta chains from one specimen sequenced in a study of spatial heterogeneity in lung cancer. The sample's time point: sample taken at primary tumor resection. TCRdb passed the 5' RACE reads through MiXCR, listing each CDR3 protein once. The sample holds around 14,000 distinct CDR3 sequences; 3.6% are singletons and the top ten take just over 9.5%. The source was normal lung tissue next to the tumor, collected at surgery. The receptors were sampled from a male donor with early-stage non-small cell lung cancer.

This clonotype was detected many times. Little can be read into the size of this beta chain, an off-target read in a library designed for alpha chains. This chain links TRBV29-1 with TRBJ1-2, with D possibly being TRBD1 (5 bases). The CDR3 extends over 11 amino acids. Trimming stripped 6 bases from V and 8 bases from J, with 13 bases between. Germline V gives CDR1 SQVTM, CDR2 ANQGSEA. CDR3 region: CSVNQGFGYTF. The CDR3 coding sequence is TGCAGCGTCAACCAGGGCTTCGGCTACACCTTC.

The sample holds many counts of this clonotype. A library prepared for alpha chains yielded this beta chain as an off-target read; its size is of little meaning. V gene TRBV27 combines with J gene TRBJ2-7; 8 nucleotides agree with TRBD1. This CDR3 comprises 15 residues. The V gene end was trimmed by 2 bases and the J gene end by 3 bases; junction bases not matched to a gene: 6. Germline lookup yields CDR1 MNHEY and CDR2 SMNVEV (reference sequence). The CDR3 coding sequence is TGTGCCAGCAGTTTAAACGGGGACAGGATCTACGAGCAGTACTTC. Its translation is CASSLNGDRIYEQYF.

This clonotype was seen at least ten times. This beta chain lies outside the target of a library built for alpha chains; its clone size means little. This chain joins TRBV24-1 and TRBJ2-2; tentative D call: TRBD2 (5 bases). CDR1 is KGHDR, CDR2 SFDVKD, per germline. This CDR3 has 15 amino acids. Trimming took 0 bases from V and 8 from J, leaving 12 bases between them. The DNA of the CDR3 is TGTGCCACCAGTGATTTGCCTCCCAGGACTGGGGAGCTGTTTTTT. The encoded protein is CATSDLPPRTGELFF.

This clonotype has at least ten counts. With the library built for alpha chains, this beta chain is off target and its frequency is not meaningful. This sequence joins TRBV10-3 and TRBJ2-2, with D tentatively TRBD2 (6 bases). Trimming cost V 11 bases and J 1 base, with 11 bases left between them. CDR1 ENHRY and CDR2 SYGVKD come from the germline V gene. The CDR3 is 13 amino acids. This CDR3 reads CAVRLGNTGELFF. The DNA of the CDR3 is TGTGCCGTTCGACTAGGGAACACCGGGGAGCTGTTTTTT.

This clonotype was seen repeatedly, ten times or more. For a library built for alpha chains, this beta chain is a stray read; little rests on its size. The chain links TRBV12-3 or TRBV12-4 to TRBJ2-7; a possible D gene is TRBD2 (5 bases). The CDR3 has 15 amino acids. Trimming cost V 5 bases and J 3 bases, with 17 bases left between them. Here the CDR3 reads CASSGPGQRGYEQYF. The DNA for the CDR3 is TGTGCCAGCAGTGGGCCGGGCCAACGGGGCTACGAGCAGTACTTC.

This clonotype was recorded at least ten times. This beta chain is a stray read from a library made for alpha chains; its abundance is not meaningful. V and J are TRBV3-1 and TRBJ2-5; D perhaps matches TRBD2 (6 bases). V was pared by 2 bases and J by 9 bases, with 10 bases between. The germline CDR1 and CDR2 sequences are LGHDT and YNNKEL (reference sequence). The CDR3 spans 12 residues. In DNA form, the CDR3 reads TGTGCCAGCAGCCAAACTAGCTGGGCCCAGTACTTC. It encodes CASSQTSWAQYF.

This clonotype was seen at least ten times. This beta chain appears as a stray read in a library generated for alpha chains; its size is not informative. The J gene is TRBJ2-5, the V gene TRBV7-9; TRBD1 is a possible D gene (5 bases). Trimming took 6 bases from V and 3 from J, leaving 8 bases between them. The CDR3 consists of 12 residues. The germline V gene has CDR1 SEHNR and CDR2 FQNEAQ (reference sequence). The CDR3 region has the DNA TGTGCCAGCAGATCGACAGAAGAGACCCAGTACTTC. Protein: CASRSTEETQYF.

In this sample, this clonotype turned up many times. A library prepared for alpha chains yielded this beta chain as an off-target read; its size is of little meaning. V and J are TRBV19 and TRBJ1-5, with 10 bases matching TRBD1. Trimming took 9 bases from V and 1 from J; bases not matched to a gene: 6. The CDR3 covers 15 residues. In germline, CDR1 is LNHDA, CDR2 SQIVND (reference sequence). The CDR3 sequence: CASRTGGLSNQPQHF. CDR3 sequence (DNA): TGTGCCAGCAGGACAGGGGGGTTGAGCAATCAGCCCCAGCATTTT.

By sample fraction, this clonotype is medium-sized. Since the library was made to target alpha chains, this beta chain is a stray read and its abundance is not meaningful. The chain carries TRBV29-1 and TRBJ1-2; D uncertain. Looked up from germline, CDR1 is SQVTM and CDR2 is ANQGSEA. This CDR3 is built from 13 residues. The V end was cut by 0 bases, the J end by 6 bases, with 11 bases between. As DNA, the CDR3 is TGCAGCGTTGAAGACGCCAGGACCGATGGCTACACCTTC. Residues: CSVEDARTDGYTF.

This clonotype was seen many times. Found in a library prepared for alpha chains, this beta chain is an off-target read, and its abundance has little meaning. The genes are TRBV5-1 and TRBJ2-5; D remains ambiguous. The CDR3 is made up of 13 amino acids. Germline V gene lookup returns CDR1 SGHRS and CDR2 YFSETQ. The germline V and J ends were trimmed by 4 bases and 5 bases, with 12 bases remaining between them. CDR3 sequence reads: CASSPGFTETQYF. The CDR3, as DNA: TGCGCCAGCAGCCCTGGGTTCACGGAGACCCAGTACTTC.

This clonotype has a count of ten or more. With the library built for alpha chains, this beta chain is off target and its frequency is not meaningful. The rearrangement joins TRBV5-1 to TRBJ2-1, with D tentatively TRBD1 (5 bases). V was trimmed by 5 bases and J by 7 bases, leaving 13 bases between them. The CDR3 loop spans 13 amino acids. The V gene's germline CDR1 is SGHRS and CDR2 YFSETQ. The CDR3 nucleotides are TGCGCCAGCAGTTTCGTATCAGGGAATGAGCAGTTCTTC. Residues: CASSFVSGNEQFF.

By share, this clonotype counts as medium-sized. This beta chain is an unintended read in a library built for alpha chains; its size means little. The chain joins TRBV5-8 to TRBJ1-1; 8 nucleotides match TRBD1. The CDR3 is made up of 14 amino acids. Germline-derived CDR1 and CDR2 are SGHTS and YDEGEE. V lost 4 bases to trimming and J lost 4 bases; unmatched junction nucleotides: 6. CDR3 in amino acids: CASSNGQGSTEAFF. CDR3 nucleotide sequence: TGTGCCAGCAGCAATGGACAGGGTTCCACTGAAGCTTTCTTT. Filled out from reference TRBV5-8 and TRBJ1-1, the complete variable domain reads EAGVTQSPTHLIKTRGQQATLRCSPISGHTSVYWYQQALGLGLQFLLWYDEGEERNRGNFPPRFSGRQFPNYSSELNVNALELEDSALYLCASSNGQGSTEAFFGQGTRLTVV.

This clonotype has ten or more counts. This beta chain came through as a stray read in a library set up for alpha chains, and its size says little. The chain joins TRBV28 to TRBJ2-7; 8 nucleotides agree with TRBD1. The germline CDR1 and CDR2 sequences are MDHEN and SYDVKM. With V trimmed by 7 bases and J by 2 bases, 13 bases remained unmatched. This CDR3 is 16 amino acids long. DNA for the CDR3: TGTGCCAGCACCAGGACAGGGATCGCGGGGCCCTACGAGCAGTACTTC. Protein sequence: CASTRTGIAGPYEQYF. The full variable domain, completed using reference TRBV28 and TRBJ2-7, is DVKVTQSSRYLVKRTGEKVFLECVQDMDHENMFWYRQDPGLGLRLIYFSYDVKMKEKGDIPEGYSVSREKKERFSLILESASTNQTSMYLCASTRTGIAGPYEQYFGPGTRLTVT.

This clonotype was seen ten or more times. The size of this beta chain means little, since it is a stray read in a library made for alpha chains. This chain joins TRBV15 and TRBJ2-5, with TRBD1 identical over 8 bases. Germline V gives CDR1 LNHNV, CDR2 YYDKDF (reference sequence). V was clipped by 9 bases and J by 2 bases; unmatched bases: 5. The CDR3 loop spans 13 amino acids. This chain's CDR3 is CATTGVGQETQYF. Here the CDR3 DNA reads TGTGCCACGACAGGGGTAGGACAAGAGACCCAGTACTTC.

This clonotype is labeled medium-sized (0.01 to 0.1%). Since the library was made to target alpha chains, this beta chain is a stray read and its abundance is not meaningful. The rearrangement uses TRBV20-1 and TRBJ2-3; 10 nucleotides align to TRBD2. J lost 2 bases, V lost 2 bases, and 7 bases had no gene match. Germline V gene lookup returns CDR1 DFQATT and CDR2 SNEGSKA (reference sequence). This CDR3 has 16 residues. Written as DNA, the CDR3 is TGCAGTGCTAGACTCCCACTAGCGGGGAACACAGATACGCAGTATTTT. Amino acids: CSARLPLAGNTDTQYF.

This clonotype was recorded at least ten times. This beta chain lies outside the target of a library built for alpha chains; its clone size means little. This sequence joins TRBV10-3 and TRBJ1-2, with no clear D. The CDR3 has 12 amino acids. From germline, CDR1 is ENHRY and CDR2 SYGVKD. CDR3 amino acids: CALKAGNYGYTF. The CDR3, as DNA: TGTGCTCTCAAGGCCGGGAACTATGGCTACACCTTC.

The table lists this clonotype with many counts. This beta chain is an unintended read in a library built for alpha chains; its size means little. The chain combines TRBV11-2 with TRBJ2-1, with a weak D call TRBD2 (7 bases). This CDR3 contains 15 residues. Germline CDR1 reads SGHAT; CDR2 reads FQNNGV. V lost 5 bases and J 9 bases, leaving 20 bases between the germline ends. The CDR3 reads CASSLSGGGGSEQFF. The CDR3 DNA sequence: TGTGCCAGCAGCCTTAGCGGAGGGGGAGGGAGTGAGCAGTTCTTC.

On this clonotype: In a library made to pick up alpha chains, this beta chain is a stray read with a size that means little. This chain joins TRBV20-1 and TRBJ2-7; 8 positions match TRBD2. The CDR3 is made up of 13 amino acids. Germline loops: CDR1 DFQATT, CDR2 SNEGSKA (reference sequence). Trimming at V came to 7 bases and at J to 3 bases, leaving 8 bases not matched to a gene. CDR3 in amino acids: CSVPGLVNYEQYF. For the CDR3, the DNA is TGCAGTGTTCCGGGACTAGTTAACTACGAGCAGTACTTC.

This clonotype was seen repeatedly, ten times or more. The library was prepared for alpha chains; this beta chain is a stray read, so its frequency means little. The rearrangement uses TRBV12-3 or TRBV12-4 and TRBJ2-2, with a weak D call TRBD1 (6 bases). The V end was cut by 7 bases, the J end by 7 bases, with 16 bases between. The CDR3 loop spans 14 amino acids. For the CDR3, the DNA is TGTGCCAGCACGCCAACAGGGTTTGGCGGGGAGCTGTTTTTT. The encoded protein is CASTPTGFGGELFF.

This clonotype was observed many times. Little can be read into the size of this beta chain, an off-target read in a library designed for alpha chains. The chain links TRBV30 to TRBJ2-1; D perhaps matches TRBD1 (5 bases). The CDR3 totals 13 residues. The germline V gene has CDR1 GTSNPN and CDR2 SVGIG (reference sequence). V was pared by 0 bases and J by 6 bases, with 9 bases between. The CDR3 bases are TGTGCCTGGAGTGTAAGCAGGGTCAATGAGCAGTTCTTC. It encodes CAWSVSRVNEQFF. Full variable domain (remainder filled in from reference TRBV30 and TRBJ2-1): SQTIHQWPATLVQPVGSPLSLECTVEGTSNPNLYWYRQAAGRGLQLLFYSVGIGQISSEVPQNLSASRPQDRQFILSSKKLLLSDSGFYLCAWSVSRVNEQFFGPGTRLTVL.

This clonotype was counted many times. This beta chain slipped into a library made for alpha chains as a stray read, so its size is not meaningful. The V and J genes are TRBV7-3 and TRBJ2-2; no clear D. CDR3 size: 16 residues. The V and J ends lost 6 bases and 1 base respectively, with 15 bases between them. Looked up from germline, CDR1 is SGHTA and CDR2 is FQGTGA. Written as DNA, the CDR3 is TGTGCCAGCAGTCTTAATAGCCCGGGGAACACCGGGGAGCTGTTTTTT. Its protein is CASSLNSPGNTGELFF.